Listed here is a single TCR beta chain. This table comes from immunoSEQ multiplex PCR, and its TCRdb copy is limited to in-frame clones, with some not included. Of around 50,000 clones listed, around 95% were seen once; the top ten hold under 7%. Trimming shortened V by 3 bases and J by 5 bases, and 20 bases separated the two germline ends. The CDR3 runs to 15 residues. Per germline, CDR1 GTSNPN and CDR2 SVGIG (reference sequence). These data are taken from a study of T cell changes during pregnancy in multiple sclerosis. The V and J genes are TRBV30 and TRBJ2-7; D possibly corresponds to TRBD1 (5 bases). The sequence derives from a female donor with multiple sclerosis, enrolled in a pregnancy study. The specimen was CD8+ T cells from peripheral blood mononuclear cells, collected in the first trimester of pregnancy. The CDR3 loop reads CAWRGGQGMRHEQYF. The CDR3 DNA reads as TGTGCCTGGAGAGGTGGGCAGGGAATGAGGCACGAGCAGTACTTC.